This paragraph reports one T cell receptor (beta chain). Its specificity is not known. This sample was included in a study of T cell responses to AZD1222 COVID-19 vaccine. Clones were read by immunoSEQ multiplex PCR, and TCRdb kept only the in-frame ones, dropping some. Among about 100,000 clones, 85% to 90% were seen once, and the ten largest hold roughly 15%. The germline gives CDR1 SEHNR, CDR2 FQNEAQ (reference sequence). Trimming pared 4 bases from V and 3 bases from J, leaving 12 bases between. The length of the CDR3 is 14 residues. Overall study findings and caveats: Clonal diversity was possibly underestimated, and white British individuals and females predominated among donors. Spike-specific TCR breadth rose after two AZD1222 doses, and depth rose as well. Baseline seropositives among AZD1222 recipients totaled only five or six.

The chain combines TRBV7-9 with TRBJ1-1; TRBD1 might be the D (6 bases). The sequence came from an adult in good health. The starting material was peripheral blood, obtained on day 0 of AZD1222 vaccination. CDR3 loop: CASSSVQGYTEAFF. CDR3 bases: TGTGCCAGCAGCTCGGTACAGGGATACACTGAAGCTTTCTTT. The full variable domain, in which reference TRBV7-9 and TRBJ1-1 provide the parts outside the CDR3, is DTGVSQNPRHKITKRGQNVTFRCDPISEHNRLYWYRQTLGQGPEFLTYFQNEAQLEKSRLLSDRFSAERPKGSFSTLEIQRTEQGDSAMYLCASSSVQGYTEAFFGQGTRLTVV.